What follows describes a single T cell receptor (beta chain). Its antigen remains unidentified. Use of 60 Vbeta and 13 Jbeta primers characterized the PCR. Original handling: Roughly 10 million shared chains were among approximately 80 million unique TCR beta chains counted in a later analysis. Repertoires were generated with immunoSEQ multiplex PCR, while TCRdb's copy carries only in-frame clones and drops some. V, J and clone size were drawn from that table, and D and trimming were deduced from the DNA. The sample carries roughly 180,000 clones, roughly 78% recorded once. The data were obtained in a study of cytomegalovirus exposure and HLA in healthy donors. Study-level points and caveats: Many donors shared some public TCRs, even though most TCR sequences were rare. Being productive about 90% or about 30% of the time was typical of most TCR beta V segments in an earlier analysis. A link between a missense DCLRE1C variant and TCR beta V- and J-gene trimming emerged from a later analysis.

The V and J ends lost 4 bases and 0 bases respectively, with 6 bases between them. Germline loops: CDR1 SQVTM, CDR2 ANQGSEA. The CDR3 is 12 residues long. Sequencing was performed on PBMCs. J is TRBJ1-1 and V is TRBV29-1; D unclear. The TCR was taken from a woman in her twenties or thirties in good health and CMV-seronegative. The CDR3 protein is CSVATLNTEAFF. As DNA, the CDR3 is TGCAGCGTTGCTACCCTGAACACTGAAGCTTTCTTT.